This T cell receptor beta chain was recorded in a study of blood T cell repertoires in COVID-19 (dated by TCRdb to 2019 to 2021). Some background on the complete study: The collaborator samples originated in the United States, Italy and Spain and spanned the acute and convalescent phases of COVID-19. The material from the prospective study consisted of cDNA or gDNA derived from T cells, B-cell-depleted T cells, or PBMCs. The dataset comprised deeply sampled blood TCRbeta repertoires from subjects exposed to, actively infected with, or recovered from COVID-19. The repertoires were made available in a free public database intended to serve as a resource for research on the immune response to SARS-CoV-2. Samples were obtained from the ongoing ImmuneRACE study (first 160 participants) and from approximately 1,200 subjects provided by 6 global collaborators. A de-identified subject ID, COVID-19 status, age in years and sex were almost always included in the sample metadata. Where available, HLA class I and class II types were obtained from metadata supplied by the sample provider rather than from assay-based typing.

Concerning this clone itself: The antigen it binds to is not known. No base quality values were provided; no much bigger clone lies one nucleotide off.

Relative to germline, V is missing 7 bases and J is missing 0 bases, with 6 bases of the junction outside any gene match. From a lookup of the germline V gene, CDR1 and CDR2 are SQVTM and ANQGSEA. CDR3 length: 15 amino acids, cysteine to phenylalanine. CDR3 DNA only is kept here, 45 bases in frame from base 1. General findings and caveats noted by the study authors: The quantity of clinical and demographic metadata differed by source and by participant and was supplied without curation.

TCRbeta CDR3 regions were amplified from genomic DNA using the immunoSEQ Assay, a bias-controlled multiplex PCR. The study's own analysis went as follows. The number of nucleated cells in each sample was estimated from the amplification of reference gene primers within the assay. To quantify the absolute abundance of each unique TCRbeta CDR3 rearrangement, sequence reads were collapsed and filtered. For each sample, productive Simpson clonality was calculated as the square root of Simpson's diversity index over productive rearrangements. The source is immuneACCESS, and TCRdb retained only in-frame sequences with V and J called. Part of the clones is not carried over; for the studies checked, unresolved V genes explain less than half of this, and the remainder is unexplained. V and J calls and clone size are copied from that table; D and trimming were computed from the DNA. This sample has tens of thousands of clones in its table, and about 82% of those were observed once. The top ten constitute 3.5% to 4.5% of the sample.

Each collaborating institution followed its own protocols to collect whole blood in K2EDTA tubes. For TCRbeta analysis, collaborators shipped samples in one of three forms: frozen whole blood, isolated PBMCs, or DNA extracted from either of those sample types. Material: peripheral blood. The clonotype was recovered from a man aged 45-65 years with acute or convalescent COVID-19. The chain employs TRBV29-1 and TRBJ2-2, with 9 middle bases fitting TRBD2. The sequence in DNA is TGCAGCGCCACGGGGACTAGCTCGAACACCGGGGAGCTGTTTTTT. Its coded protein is CSATGTSSNTGELFF.